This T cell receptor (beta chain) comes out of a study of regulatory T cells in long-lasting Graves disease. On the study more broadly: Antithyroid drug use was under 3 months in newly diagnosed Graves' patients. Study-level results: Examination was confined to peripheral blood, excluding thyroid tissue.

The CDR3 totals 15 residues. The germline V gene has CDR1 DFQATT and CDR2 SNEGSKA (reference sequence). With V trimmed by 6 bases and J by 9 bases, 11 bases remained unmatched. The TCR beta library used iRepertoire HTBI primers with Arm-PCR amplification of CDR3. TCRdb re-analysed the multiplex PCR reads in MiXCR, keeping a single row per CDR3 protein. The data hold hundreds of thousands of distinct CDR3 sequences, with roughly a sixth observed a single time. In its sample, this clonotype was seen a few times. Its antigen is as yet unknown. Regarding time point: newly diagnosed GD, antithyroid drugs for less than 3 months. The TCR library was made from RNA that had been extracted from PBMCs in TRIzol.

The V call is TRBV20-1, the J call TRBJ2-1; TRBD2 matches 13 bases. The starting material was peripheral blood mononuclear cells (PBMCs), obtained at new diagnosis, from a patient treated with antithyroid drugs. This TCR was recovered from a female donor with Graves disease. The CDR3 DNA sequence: TGCAGTGCGAGGAGTACTAGCGGGGGGGCCATTGAGCAGTTCTTC. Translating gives CSARSTSGGAIEQFF.